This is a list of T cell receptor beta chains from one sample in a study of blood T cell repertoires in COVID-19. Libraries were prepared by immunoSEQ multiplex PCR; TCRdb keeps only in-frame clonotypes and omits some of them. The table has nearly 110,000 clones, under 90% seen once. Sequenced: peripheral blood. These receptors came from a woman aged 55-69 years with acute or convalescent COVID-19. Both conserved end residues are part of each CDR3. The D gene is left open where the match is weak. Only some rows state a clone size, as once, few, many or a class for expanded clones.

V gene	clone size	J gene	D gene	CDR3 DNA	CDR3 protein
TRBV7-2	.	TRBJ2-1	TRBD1	TGTGCCACCCAGGTTATTGGGACAGACCAGTTCTTC	CATQVIGTDQFF
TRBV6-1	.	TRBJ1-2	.	TGTGCCAGCAGTGAAGAGGGGGTGAGGGGCTACACCTTC	CASSEEGVRGYTF
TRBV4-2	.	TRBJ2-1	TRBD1	TGTGCCAGCAGCCAAGATTGGGACAGGGGTTACAATGAGCAGTTCTTC	CASSQDWDRGYNEQFF
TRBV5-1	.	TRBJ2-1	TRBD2	TGCGCCAGCGGGCCGGGGGGAGCGGCCAACAATGAGCAGTTCTTC	CASGPGGAANNEQFF
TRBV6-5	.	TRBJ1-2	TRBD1	TGTGCCAGCGGGGACAGGCCGTCGCGCTATGGCTACACCTTC	CASGDRPSRYGYTF
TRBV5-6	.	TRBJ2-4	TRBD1	TGTGCCAGCAGCTTGGACAGGGGAAGTATCTACGCCAAAAACATTCAGTACTTC	CASSLDRGSIYAKNIQYF
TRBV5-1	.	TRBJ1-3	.	TGCGCCAGCAGCTTGTCGGGGGGGAAGTACGGAAACACCATATATTTT	CASSLSGGKYGNTIYF
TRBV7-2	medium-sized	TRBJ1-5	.	TGTGCCAGCAGCTTAACGTTAGCCCAGCCCCAGCATTTT	CASSLTLAQPQHF
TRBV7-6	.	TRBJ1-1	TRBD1	TGTGCCAGCAGCTTAGGGGGCAGGGGGAAAGCTTTCTTT	CASSLGGRGKAFF
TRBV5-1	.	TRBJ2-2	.	TGCGCCAGCAGCTTGGTCCCGACCGGGGAGCTGTTTTTT	CASSLVPTGELFF
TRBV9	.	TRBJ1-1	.	TGTGCCAGCAGCGTAGGGGGAACGCCAGGGGTGATATCTGGGGGTTTCTTT	CASSVGGTPGVISGGFF
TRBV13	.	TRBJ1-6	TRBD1	TGTGCCAGCAGCCCGGGGACAGGGGCCGTTAATTCACCCCTCCACTTT	CASSPGTGAVNSPLHF
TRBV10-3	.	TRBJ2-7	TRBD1	TGTGCCATCAGTGAGTCCACCGCACAGGGGTTGGACGAGCAGTACTTC	CAISESTAQGLDEQYF
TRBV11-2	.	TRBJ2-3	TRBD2	TGTGCCAGCAGCTTAGGGTTACTAGCGGGGGGCGTTAGCACAGATACGCAGTATTTT	CASSLGLLAGGVSTDTQYF
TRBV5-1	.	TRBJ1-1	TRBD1	TGCGCCAGCAGCTTGTCGACAGGGACCATAAACACTGAAGCTTTCTTT	CASSLSTGTINTEAFF
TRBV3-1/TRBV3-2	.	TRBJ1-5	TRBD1	TGTGCCAGCAGCCAGGGGGCAGGGGGAGTGAATCAGCCCCAGCATTTT	CASSQGAGGVNQPQHF
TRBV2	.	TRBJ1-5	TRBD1	TGTGCCAGCAAGAAAGGGACAGGGCCGGTTCAGCCCCAGCATTTT	CASKKGTGPVQPQHF